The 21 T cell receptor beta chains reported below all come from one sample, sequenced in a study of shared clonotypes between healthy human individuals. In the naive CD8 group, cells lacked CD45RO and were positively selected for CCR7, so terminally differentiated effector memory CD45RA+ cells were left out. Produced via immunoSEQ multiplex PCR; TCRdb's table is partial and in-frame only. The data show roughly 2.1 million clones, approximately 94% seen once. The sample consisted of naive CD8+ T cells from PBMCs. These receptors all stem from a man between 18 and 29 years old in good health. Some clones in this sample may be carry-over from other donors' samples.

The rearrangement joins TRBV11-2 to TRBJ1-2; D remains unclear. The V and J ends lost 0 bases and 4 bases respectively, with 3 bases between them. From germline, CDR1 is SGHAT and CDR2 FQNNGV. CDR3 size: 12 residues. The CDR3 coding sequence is TGTGCCAGCAGCTTAGATGGCTATGGCTACACCTTC. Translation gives CASSLDGYGYTF.

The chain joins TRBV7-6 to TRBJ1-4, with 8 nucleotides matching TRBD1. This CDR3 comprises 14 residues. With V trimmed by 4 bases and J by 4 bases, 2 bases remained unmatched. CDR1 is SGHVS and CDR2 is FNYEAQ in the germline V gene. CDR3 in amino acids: CASSSDRGNEKLFF. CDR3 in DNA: TGTGCCAGCAGCTCTGACAGGGGTAATGAAAAACTGTTTTTT.

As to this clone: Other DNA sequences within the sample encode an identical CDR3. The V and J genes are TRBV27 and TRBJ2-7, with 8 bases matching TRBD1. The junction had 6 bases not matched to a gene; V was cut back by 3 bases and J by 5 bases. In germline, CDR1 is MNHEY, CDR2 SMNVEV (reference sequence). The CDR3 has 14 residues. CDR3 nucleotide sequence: TGTGCCAGCAGTTTCCGTGACAGGGGCCACGAGCAGTACTTC. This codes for CASSFRDRGHEQYF.

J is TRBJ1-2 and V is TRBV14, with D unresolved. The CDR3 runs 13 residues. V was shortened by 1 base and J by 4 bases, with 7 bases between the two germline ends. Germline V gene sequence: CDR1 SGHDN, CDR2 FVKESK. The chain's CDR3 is CASSQGPSYGYTF. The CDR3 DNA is TGTGCCAGCAGCCAAGGTCCCAGCTATGGCTACACCTTC.

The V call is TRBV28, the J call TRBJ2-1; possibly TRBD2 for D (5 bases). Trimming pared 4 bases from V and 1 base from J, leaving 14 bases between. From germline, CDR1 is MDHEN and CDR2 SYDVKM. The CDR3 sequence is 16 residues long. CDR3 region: CASSSPRGPSYNEQFF. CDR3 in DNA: TGTGCCAGCAGTTCCCCCCGAGGGCCTTCCTACAATGAGCAGTTCTTC.

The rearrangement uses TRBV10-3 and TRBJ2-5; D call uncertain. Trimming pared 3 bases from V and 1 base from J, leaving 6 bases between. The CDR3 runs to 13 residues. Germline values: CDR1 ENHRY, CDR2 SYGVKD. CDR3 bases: TGTGCCATCAGTGACAGGTCCCAAGAGACCCAGTACTTC. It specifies CAISDRSQETQYF.

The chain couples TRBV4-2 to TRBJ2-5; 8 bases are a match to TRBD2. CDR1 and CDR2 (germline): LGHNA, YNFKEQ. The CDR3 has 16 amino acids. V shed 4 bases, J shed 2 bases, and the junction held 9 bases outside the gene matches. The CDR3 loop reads CASSRGAGGNQETQYF. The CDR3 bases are TGTGCCAGCAGCCGAGGTGCGGGGGGCAATCAAGAGACCCAGTACTTC.

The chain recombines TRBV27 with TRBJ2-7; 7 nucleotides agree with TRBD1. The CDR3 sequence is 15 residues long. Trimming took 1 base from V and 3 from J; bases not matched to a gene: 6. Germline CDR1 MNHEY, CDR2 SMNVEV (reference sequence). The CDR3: CASSLLQGNYYEQYF. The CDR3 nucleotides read TGTGCCAGCAGTTTATTACAGGGGAACTACTACGAGCAGTACTTC.

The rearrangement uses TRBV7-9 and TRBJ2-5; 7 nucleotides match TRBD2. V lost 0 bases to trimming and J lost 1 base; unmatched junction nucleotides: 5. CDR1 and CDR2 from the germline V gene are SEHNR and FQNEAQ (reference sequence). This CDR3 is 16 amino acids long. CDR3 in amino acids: CASSLALAATQETQYF. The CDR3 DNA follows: TGTGCCAGCAGCTTAGCTCTAGCGGCGACCCAAGAGACCCAGTACTTC.

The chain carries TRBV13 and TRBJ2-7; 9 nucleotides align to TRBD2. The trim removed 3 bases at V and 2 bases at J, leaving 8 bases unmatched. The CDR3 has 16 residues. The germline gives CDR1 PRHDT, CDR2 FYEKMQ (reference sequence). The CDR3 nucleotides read TGTGCCAGCAGCTTCGTTAGCGGGAGCTTCCCCTACGAGCAGTACTTC. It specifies CASSFVSGSFPYEQYF.

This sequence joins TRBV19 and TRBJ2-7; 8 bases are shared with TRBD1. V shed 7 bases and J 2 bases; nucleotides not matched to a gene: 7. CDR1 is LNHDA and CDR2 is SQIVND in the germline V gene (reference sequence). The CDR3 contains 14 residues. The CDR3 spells CASTTGQGPYEQYF. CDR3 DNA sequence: TGTGCCAGTACTACCGGACAGGGACCCTACGAGCAGTACTTC.

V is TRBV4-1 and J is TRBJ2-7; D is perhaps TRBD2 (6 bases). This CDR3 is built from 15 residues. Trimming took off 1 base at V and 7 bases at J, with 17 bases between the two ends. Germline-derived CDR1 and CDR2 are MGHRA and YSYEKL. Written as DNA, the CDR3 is TGCGCCAGCAGCCAAGTAAGTGACGGGAGAGGTGAGCAGTACTTC. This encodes CASSQVSDGRGEQYF.

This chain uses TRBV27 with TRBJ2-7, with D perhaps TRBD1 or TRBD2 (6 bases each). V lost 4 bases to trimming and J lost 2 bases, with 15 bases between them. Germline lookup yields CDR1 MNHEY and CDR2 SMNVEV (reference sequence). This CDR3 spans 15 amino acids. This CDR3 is CASSSRGAIAYEQYF. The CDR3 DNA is TGTGCCAGCAGTTCAAGGGGGGCTATCGCCTACGAGCAGTACTTC.

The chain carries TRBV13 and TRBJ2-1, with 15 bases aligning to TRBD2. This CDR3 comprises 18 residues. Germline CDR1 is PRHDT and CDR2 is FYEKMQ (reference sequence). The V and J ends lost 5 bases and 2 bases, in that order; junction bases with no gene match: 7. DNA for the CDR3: TGTGCCAGCAGCCAAGGACTAGCGGGAGGGCCTACCTACAATGAGCAGTTCTTC. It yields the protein CASSQGLAGGPTYNEQFF.

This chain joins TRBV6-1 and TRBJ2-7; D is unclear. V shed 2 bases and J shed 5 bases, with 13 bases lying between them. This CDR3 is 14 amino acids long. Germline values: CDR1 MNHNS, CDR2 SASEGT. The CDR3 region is CASSELRAPHEQYF. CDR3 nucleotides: TGTGCCAGCAGTGAATTAAGGGCCCCCCACGAGCAGTACTTC.

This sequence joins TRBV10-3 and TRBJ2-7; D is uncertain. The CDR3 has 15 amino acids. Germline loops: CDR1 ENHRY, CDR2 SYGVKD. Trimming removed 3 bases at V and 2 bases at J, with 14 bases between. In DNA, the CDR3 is TGTGCCATCAGTGAAGTTATTGTTGGCGCCTACGAGCAGTACTTC. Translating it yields CAISEVIVGAYEQYF.

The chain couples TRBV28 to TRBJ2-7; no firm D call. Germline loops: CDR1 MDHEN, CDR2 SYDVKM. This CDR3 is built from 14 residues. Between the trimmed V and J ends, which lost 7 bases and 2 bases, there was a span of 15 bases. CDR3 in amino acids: CASTLSGLTYEQYF. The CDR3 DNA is TGTGCCAGCACTCTCTCCGGGTTAACCTACGAGCAGTACTTC.

The CDR3 here is CASSSGSWNIQYF. Here the CDR3 DNA reads TGTGCCAGTAGCTCCGGGAGTTGGAACATTCAGTACTTC. The gene calls are TRBV19 and TRBJ2-4, with D possibly matching TRBD2 (6 bases). Per germline, CDR1 LNHDA and CDR2 SQIVND (reference sequence). CDR3 length equals 13 residues. Trimming cost V 6 bases and J 7 bases, with 13 bases left between them.

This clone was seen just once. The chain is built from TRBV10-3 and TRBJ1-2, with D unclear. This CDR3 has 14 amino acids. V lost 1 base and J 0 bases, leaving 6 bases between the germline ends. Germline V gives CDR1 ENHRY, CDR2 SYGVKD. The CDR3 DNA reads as TGTGCCATCAGTGAGTTGGGTTCTAACTATGGCTACACCTTC. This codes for CAISELGSNYGYTF.

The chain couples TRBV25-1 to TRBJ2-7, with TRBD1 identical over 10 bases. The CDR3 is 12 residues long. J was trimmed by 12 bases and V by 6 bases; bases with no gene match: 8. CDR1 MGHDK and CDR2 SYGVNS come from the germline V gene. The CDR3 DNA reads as TGTGCCAGCAGCCCCGACAGGGGGCGATTGTACTTC. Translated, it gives CASSPDRGRLYF.

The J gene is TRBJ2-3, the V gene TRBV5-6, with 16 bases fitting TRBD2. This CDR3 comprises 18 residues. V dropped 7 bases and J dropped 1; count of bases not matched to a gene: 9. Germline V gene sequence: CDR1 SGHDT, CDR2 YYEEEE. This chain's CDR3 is CASSPRGLAGGGTDTQYF. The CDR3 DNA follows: TGTGCCAGCTCCCCGAGGGGACTAGCGGGAGGGGGCACAGATACGCAGTATTTT. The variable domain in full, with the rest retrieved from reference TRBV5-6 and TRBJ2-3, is DAGVTQSPTHLIKTRGQQVTLRCSPKSGHDTVSWYQQALGQGPQFIFQYYEEEERQRGNFPDRFSGHQFPNYSSELNVNALLLGDSALYLCASSPRGLAGGGTDTQYFGPGTRLTVL.